The clone carrying this T cell receptor beta chain occurred many times. TCRdb called the RT-PCR reads again in MiXCR, with one record for every CDR3 protein. The table lists 550,000 to 750,000 distinct CDR3 sequences, approximately 15% of them singletons, with about 3.9% in the top ten. CDR1 is ENHRY and CDR2 is SYGVKD in the germline V gene. This CDR3 region has 13 residues. V dropped 4 bases and J dropped 7 bases, with 11 bases sitting between them. This TCR was sampled from a female donor in good health, serving as a healthy control. Sequencing used memory CD4+ T cells from blood. J is TRBJ2-1 and V is TRBV10-3; D remains unclear. The CDR3 loop reads CAISVANANEQFF. The CDR3 DNA reads TGTGCCATCAGTGTCGCGAACGCTAATGAGCAGTTCTTC.